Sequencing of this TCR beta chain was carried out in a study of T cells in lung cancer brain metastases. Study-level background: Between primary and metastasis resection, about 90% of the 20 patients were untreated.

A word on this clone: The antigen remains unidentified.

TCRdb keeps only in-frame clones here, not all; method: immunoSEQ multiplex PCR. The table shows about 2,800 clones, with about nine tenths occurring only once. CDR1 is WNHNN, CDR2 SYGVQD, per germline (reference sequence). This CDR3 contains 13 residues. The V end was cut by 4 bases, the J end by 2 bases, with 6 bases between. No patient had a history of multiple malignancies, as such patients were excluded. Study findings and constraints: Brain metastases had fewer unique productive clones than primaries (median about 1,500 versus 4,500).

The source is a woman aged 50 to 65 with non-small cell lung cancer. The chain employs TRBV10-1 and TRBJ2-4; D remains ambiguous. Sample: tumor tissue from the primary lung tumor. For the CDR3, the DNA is TGCGCCAGCAGTGTTGGTACCAAAAACATTCAGTACTTC. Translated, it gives CASSVGTKNIQYF.